This entry describes one TCR beta chain. With 11 bases removed from V and 1 base from J, the gap between germline ends came to 17 bases. CDR1 is WNHNN, CDR2 SYGVQD, per germline (reference sequence). This CDR3 spans 14 amino acids. The sample comes from a study of patients and donors after allogeneic stem cell transplantation. A single record per CDR3 protein comes from TCRdb applying MiXCR to the RT-PCR reads. The data show 1,800 or so distinct CDR3 sequences, 13% to 15% seen once. Sequenced sample: blood, either unsorted or a sorted T cell fraction (not recorded which). The V gene is TRBV10-1, the J gene TRBJ2-5; D might be TRBD1 (5 bases). The receptor was derived from a human donor who was either an allogeneic HSCT recipient or a stem cell or donor lymphocyte infusion donor (not recorded which). It is not recorded whose cells these are; they may come from a transplant donor. The CDR3 loop is CASQGPPFQETQYF. The CDR3 DNA reads as TGCGCCTCCCAGGGTCCACCTTTCCAAGAGACCCAGTACTTC.